Listed here are 24 T cell receptor beta chains from one sample, sequenced in a study of beta chain features in type 1 diabetes. Expressed TCRB transcripts were sequenced because the isolated RNA had all been reverse transcribed beforehand. Here immunoSEQ multiplex PCR was the method, and the copy in TCRdb shows in-frame clones only, minus some. The sample lists about 900,000 clones, roughly 17% occurring once. The sample consisted of naive CD4+ T cells from blood. These receptors were collected from a young woman in good health.

The rearrangement joins TRBV11-2 to TRBJ1-1; no firm D call. The CDR3 has 15 amino acids. CDR1 and CDR2 from the germline V gene are SGHAT and FQNNGV. V lost 1 base to trimming and J lost 0 bases, with 9 bases between them. CDR3 in amino acids: CASSLGRQLNTEAFF. The DNA of the CDR3 is TGTGCCAGCAGCTTAGGGCGCCAACTGAACACTGAAGCTTTCTTT.

This clone was detected a few times. The chain combines TRBV18 with TRBJ2-7; 11 nucleotides line up with TRBD1. V was pared by 6 bases and J by 1 base, with 8 bases of the junction left unmatched. The CDR3 runs 16 residues. From germline, CDR1 is KGHSH and CDR2 LQKENI. The CDR3 sequence: CASSRTGGVSSYEQYF. The CDR3 coding sequence is TGTGCCAGCTCGCGGACAGGGGGCGTTTCTTCCTACGAGCAGTACTTC. The full variable domain, rest sourced from reference TRBV18 and TRBJ2-7, is NAGVMQNPRHLVRRRGQEARLRCSPMKGHSHVYWYRQLPEEGLKFMVYLQKENIIDESGMPKERFSAEFPKEGPSILRIQQVVRGDSAAYFCASSRTGGVSSYEQYFGPGTRLTVT.

This rearrangement joins TRBV7-8 to TRBJ2-5; the D is unclear. This CDR3 is 13 amino acids long. Germline V gives CDR1 SGHVS, CDR2 FQNEAQ. The ends were cut back, 4 bases at V and 9 bases at J, with 15 bases in the middle. Written as DNA, the CDR3 is TGTGCCAGCAGCTCGCCGGGTACTGGGGCCCAGTACTTC. It yields the protein CASSSPGTGAQYF.

The chain links TRBV7-2 to TRBJ2-1; D remains ambiguous. Germline loops: CDR1 SGHTA, CDR2 FQGNSA. V shed 1 base and J shed 2 bases, with 9 bases lying between them. This CDR3 contains 15 residues. DNA of the CDR3: TGTGCCAGCAGCTTAGGCGGAATAGCCTACAATGAGCAGTTCTTC. Its translation is CASSLGGIAYNEQFF. Drawing the rest from reference TRBV7-2 and TRBJ2-1, the complete variable domain is GAGVSQSPSNKVTEKGKDVELRCDPISGHTALYWYRQSLGQGLEFLIYFQGNSAPDKSGLPSDRFSAERTGGSVSTLTIQRTQQEDSAVYLCASSLGGIAYNEQFFGPGTRLTVL.

This clone has only a few counts. This chain uses TRBV4-3 with TRBJ2-7, with D perhaps TRBD1 (5 bases). Germline values: CDR1 LGHNA, CDR2 YSLEER. The CDR3 sequence is 17 residues long. Trimming cost V 0 bases and J 8 bases, with 23 bases left between them. CDR3 sequence (DNA): TGCGCCAGCAGCCAAGATATAGGCAGGGCCAGTCTGTTGAAGCAGTACTTC. It is translated as CASSQDIGRASLLKQYF.

This chain uses TRBV11-2 with TRBJ2-2; D unresolved. Trimming shortened V by 2 bases and J by 1 base, and 20 bases separated the two germline ends. Germline V CDR1 and CDR2: SGHAT, FQNNGV. This CDR3 contains 19 residues. CDR3 sequence: CASSLSVVRLGKNTGELFF. The CDR3 DNA follows: TGTGCCAGCAGCTTAAGTGTTGTTAGGCTAGGAAAGAACACCGGGGAGCTGTTTTTT. The variable domain in full, with the rest retrieved from reference TRBV11-2 and TRBJ2-2, is EAGVAQSPRYKIIEKRQSVAFWCNPISGHATLYWYQQILGQGPKLLIQFQNNGVVDDSQLPKDRFSAERLKGVDSTLKIQPAKLEDSAVYLCASSLSVVRLGKNTGELFFGEGSRLTVL.

This chain uses TRBV28 with TRBJ2-5, with 9 positions matching TRBD2. This CDR3 comprises 14 residues. With 11 bases clipped from V and 3 bases from J, the junction kept 10 bases outside the gene matches. Germline lookup yields CDR1 MDHEN and CDR2 SYDVKM. CDR3 amino acids: CAAKREVVEETQYF. CDR3 bases: TGTGCCGCGAAGCGGGAGGTTGTAGAAGAGACCCAGTACTTC.

The chain uses TRBV6-5 and TRBJ1-4, with D tentatively TRBD1 (6 bases). This CDR3 contains 15 residues. V was trimmed by 6 bases and J by 5 bases, leaving 16 bases between them. From germline, CDR1 is MNHEY and CDR2 SVGAGI. The CDR3 DNA sequence: TGTGCCAGCAGGTTTCAGTTTGGACAGAATGAAAAACTGTTTTTT. It is translated as CASRFQFGQNEKLFF.

This clone was observed a handful of times. This sequence joins TRBV10-3 and TRBJ1-5; TRBD1 matches at 9 bases. This CDR3 is 15 amino acids long. Germline lookup yields CDR1 ENHRY and CDR2 SYGVKD. Trimming at V came to 4 bases and at J to 5 bases, leaving 6 bases not matched to a gene. CDR3 residues: CAISATGQGYQPQHF. The CDR3 DNA is TGTGCCATCAGTGCGACGGGACAGGGCTATCAGCCCCAGCATTTT.

The chain combines TRBV28 with TRBJ1-2, with D possibly being TRBD1 (6 bases). This CDR3 has 13 residues. Deletions cut 6 bases from V and 5 bases from J, with 13 bases between. Per germline, CDR1 MDHEN and CDR2 SYDVKM. CDR3 region: CASSPGTKYGYTF. CDR3 DNA: TGTGCCAGCAGCCCCGGGACAAAATATGGCTACACCTTC.

The rearrangement uses TRBV7-2 and TRBJ2-1; the D is unclear. The CDR3 has 14 amino acids. Germline V gene data show CDR1 as SGHTA and CDR2 as FQGNSA. Deletions cut 1 base from V and 4 bases from J, with 8 bases between. Written as DNA, the CDR3 is TGTGCCAGCAGCTTAGTAGTAGTTTACAATGAGCAGTTCTTC. Its protein product is CASSLVVVYNEQFF.

V and J are TRBV19 and TRBJ1-2; the D gene is possibly TRBD1 (5 bases). Germline CDR1 LNHDA, CDR2 SQIVND (reference sequence). The ends were cut back, 4 bases at V and 0 bases at J, with 9 bases in the middle. This CDR3 has 14 residues. The CDR3: CASSNTGTNYGYTF. In DNA, the CDR3 is TGTGCCAGTAGTAACACAGGAACTAACTATGGCTACACCTTC. The full variable domain, completed using reference TRBV19 and TRBJ1-2, is DGGITQSPKYLFRKEGQNVTLSCEQNLNHDAMYWYRQDPGQGLRLIYYSQIVNDFQKGDIAEGYSVSREKKESFPLTVTSAQKNPTAFYLCASSNTGTNYGYTFGSGTRLTVV.

As concerns this clone: Germline is not matched at one junction end, which may reflect a read error. The chain employs TRBV5-4 and TRBJ2-7, with 10 bases lining up with TRBD2. The CDR3 is made up of 15 amino acids. Germline assignment: CDR1 SGHNT and CDR2 YYREEE (reference sequence). The CDR3 region is CASSPRTSGNYEQYF. The CDR3 nucleotides read TGCGCCAGCAGCCCTAGGACTAGCGGCAACTACGAGCAGTACTTC. The full variable domain, in which reference TRBV5-4 and TRBJ2-7 provide the parts outside the CDR3, is ETGVTQSPTHLIKTRGQQVTLRCSSQSGHNTVSWYQQALGQGPQFIFQYYREEENGRGNFPPRFSGLQFPNYSSELNVNALELDDSALYLCASSPRTSGNYEQYFGPGTRLTVT.

The chain links TRBV28 to TRBJ2-1, with unresolved D. Germline-derived CDR1 and CDR2 are MDHEN and SYDVKM. The germline V and J ends were trimmed by 3 bases and 8 bases, with 26 bases remaining between them. This CDR3 contains 18 residues. CDR3 loop: CASSFMGPVGTPDDEQFF. In DNA form, the CDR3 reads TGTGCCAGCAGTTTTATGGGCCCAGTTGGAACTCCGGATGATGAGCAGTTCTTC.

Only a few counts were recorded for this clone. V gene TRBV18 combines with J gene TRBJ2-2; no firm D call. Germline V CDR1 and CDR2: KGHSH, LQKENI. The CDR3 is made up of 12 amino acids. V gave up 5 bases and J gave up 5 bases, with 6 bases separating them. For the CDR3, the DNA is TGTGCCAGCTCAAGGGTGACCGGGGAGCTGTTTTTT. It is translated as CASSRVTGELFF. Drawing the rest from reference TRBV18 and TRBJ2-2, the complete variable domain is NAGVMQNPRHLVRRRGQEARLRCSPMKGHSHVYWYRQLPEEGLKFMVYLQKENIIDESGMPKERFSAEFPKEGPSILRIQQVVRGDSAAYFCASSRVTGELFFGEGSRLTVL.

As for this clone: This specimen includes other DNA sequences encoding the same CDR3. The chain recombines TRBV18 with TRBJ2-5; 11 nucleotides align to TRBD1. The trim removed 3 bases at V and 4 bases at J, leaving 4 bases unmatched. CDR3 size: 15 residues. In germline, CDR1 is KGHSH, CDR2 LQKENI. CDR3 in amino acids: CASSPDRGHGETQYF. DNA for the CDR3: TGTGCCAGCTCACCGGACAGGGGGCATGGAGAGACCCAGTACTTC.

This chain connects TRBV10-3 to TRBJ2-6; D possibly corresponds to TRBD2 (5 bases). Trimming left V 2 bases short and J 0 bases short, with 8 bases between. The germline gives CDR1 ENHRY, CDR2 SYGVKD. The CDR3 covers 16 residues. The CDR3 DNA reads TGTGCCATCAGTGAGGAGGGTTACTCTGGGGCCAACGTCCTGACTTTC. This gives the protein CAISEEGYSGANVLTF.

This clone was picked up a small number of times. The genes are TRBV28 and TRBJ2-2; a weak D match, TRBD1 (6 bases). Deletions cut 6 bases from V and 0 bases from J, with 8 bases between. From germline, CDR1 is MDHEN and CDR2 SYDVKM. The length of the CDR3 is 14 residues. CDR3 residues: CASRGHANTGELFF. The DNA for the CDR3 is TGTGCCAGCAGGGGACACGCGAACACCGGGGAGCTGTTTTTT.

This clone came up a few times. The V gene is TRBV7-9, the J gene TRBJ2-5; 12 bases agree with TRBD2. CDR1 and CDR2 (germline): SEHNR, FQNEAQ (reference sequence). J was trimmed by 1 base and V by 2 bases; bases with no gene match: 5. The CDR3 has 17 amino acids. The CDR3 DNA reads TGTGCCAGCAGCTTAAGAAGGACTAGCGGGATCCAAGAGACCCAGTACTTC. Translated: CASSLRRTSGIQETQYF.

This clone has more than one count but fewer than ten. J is TRBJ1-2 and V is TRBV19, with 7 bases aligning to TRBD1. V was clipped by 5 bases and J by 5 bases; unmatched bases: 5. CDR3 length equals 13 residues. Germline loops: CDR1 LNHDA, CDR2 SQIVND (reference sequence). The CDR3 is CASSLPGQYGYTF. In DNA form, the CDR3 reads TGTGCCAGTAGTCTCCCGGGACAGTATGGCTACACCTTC.

The chain recombines TRBV28 with TRBJ2-7; D is possibly TRBD1 (5 bases). V was pared by 7 bases and J by 1 base, with 11 bases between. The CDR3 extends over 13 amino acids. The V gene's germline CDR1 is MDHEN and CDR2 SYDVKM. The CDR3 sequence: CASTGQPSYEQYF. The DNA for the CDR3 is TGTGCCAGCACAGGGCAGCCATCCTACGAGCAGTACTTC.

This clone turned up a few times. The CDR3 sequence is CASNPRQGRYEQYF. The CDR3, as DNA: TGTGCCAGCAACCCGAGACAGGGGAGGTACGAGCAGTACTTC. This chain uses TRBV2 with TRBJ2-7, with 8 bases matching TRBD1. This CDR3 region has 14 residues. The V gene's germline CDR1 is SNHLY and CDR2 FYNNEI. V gave up 7 bases and J gave up 4 bases; unmatched junction bases: 9. The entire variable domain, with the rest obtained from reference TRBV2 and TRBJ2-7, is as follows: EPEVTQTPSHQVTQMGQEVILRCVPISNHLYFYWYRQILGQKVEFLVSFYNNEISEKSEIFDDQFSVERPDGSNFTLKIRSTKLEDSAMYFCASNPRQGRYEQYFGPGTRLTVT.

This clone was picked up a small number of times. The V gene is TRBV29-1, the J gene TRBJ1-2, with 10 bases aligning to TRBD1. Trimming took 5 bases from V and 4 from J; bases not matched to a gene: 13. CDR3 length equals 16 residues. CDR1 and CDR2 from the germline V gene are SQVTM and ANQGSEA. Here the CDR3 reads CSVRTGGTELSYGYTF. In DNA form, the CDR3 reads TGCAGCGTTCGGACAGGGGGGACCGAACTCTCCTATGGCTACACCTTC.

The gene calls are TRBV2 and TRBJ2-1, with 13 bases identical to TRBD2. The CDR3 has 15 amino acids. Germline CDR1 SNHLY, CDR2 FYNNEI. V was pared by 8 bases and J by 2 bases, with 3 bases of the junction left unmatched. The CDR3 DNA sequence: TGTGCCAGCTTCGGACTAGCGGGAGCCTACAATGAGCAGTTCTTC. Its protein product is CASFGLAGAYNEQFF.